The 18 T cell receptor beta chains in this list originate from one sample, sequenced in a study of PD-L1 blockade in urothelial cancer. Time point given: pretreatment peripheral blood. Data came from immunoSEQ multiplex PCR; TCRdb stores just in-frame clones and leaves some out. This sample has 70,000 or so clones, with roughly 88% found just once. The starting material was PBMCs, obtained around atezolizumab (anti-PD-L1) treatment. The receptors were sampled from a man aged 65-85 years with urothelial cancer.

The chain employs TRBV28 and TRBJ2-7; TRBD1 matches at 10 bases. The CDR3 consists of 15 residues. V lost 4 bases to trimming and J lost 3 bases; unmatched junction nucleotides: 6. The germline V gene has CDR1 MDHEN and CDR2 SYDVKM. The CDR3 coding sequence is TGTGCCAGCAGTTACTCGGGACAGGGGATCTACGAGCAGTACTTC. It codes for CASSYSGQGIYEQYF.

V usage is TRBV2 and J usage is TRBJ1-2; D ambiguous. This CDR3 is 14 amino acids long. Trimming stripped 3 bases from V and 4 bases from J, with 12 bases between. Germline V gene sequence: CDR1 SNHLY, CDR2 FYNNEI. CDR3 protein: CASSDGYRLYGYTF. Here the CDR3 DNA reads TGTGCCAGCAGTGACGGGTACCGGCTCTATGGCTACACCTTC.

The V call is TRBV6-5, the J call TRBJ1-5, with D maybe TRBD1 (5 bases). The V gene's germline CDR1 is MNHEY and CDR2 SVGAGI. The CDR3 loop spans 15 amino acids. Trimming stripped 8 bases from V and 1 base from J, with 15 bases between. The CDR3 coding sequence is TGTGCCAGCTCCGAGGGACTATCCAGCAATCAGCCCCAGCATTTT. Residues: CASSEGLSSNQPQHF.

J is TRBJ2-3 and V is TRBV28; perhaps TRBD2 as D (6 bases). From germline, CDR1 is MDHEN and CDR2 SYDVKM. The V end was cut by 11 bases, the J end by 2 bases, with 14 bases between. CDR3 length equals 13 residues. CDR3 loop: CASEGPFTDTQYF. The CDR3 DNA is TGTGCCTCGGAGGGTCCCTTCACAGATACGCAGTATTTT.

V is TRBV5-6 and J is TRBJ2-7, with D uncertain. CDR3 length: 13 residues. V lost 9 bases to trimming and J lost 5 bases, with 18 bases between them. CDR1 is SGHDT and CDR2 is YYEEEE in the germline V gene. The CDR3 region has the DNA TGTGCCACCAATAGCCTCTCTCGCAACGAGCAGTACTTC. Protein sequence: CATNSLSRNEQYF.

For this clone: At one of its ends the junction is not consistent with the germline gene, which may arise from a read error. The V call is TRBV7-3, the J call TRBJ1-1, with unresolved D. Germline V gene sequence: CDR1 SGHTA, CDR2 FQGTGA. This CDR3 has 14 amino acids. The CDR3 sequence is CASSLTHGDTEAFF. CDR3 bases: TGTGCCAGCAGCCTAACCCACGGGGACACTGAAGCTTTCTTT.

The chain is built from TRBV14 and TRBJ1-2; D may be TRBD1 (6 bases). V shed 2 bases and J shed 5 bases, with 15 bases lying between them. Germline assignment: CDR1 SGHDN and CDR2 FVKESK. This CDR3 region has 15 residues. This CDR3 is CASSQRGAELYGYTF. As DNA, the CDR3 is TGTGCCAGCAGCCAACGGGGGGCAGAGTTGTATGGCTACACCTTC.

V gene TRBV19 combines with J gene TRBJ1-4, with D perhaps TRBD1 (5 bases). Trimming removed 8 bases from V and 3 bases from J, with 10 bases in between. The CDR3 totals 13 residues. Germline V lookup: CDR1 LNHDA, CDR2 SQIVND (reference sequence). CDR3 nucleotide sequence: TGTGCCAGTGGAGACAGCCCTAATGAAAAACTGTTTTTT. Its protein is CASGDSPNEKLFF.

V is TRBV7-6 and J is TRBJ2-7; TRBD1 matches at 8 bases. CDR3 length: 13 amino acids. V lost 5 bases to trimming and J lost 3 bases; unmatched junction nucleotides: 3. CDR1 and CDR2 (germline): SGHVS, FNYEAQ. The CDR3 sequence: CASSTGQGYEQYF. The DNA of the CDR3 is TGTGCCAGCAGCACTGGACAGGGCTACGAGCAGTACTTC.

The CDR3 here is CASNRAGQPQHF. In DNA, the CDR3 is TGTGCCAGCAACCGGGCGGGGCAGCCCCAGCATTTT. The V call is TRBV6-5, the J call TRBJ1-5; no clear D. The CDR3 is made up of 12 amino acids. Germline assignment: CDR1 MNHEY and CDR2 SVGAGI. Trimming shortened V by 7 bases and J by 7 bases, and 11 bases separated the two germline ends.

This sequence joins TRBV10-3 and TRBJ2-5; 9 bases align to TRBD2. V lost 1 base to trimming and J lost 2 bases; unmatched junction nucleotides: 8. CDR3 length: 17 residues. The germline V gene encodes CDR1 ENHRY and CDR2 SYGVKD. CDR3 nucleotide sequence: TGTGCCATCAGTGAGTTAGCGGGGGACGGAAATCAAGAGACCCAGTACTTC. Amino acid sequence: CAISELAGDGNQETQYF.

The CDR3: CASSLGQGARSDTQYF. CDR3 nucleotide sequence: TGCGCCAGCAGCCTTGGACAGGGGGCGAGGTCGGATACGCAGTATTTT. The chain is built from TRBV4-1 and TRBJ2-3, with TRBD1 identical over 11 bases. The J segment lost 6 bases and the V segment lost 4 bases, leaving 9 bases of the junction unmatched. Germline values: CDR1 MGHRA, CDR2 YSYEKL. The CDR3 has 16 amino acids.

The chain carries TRBV23-1 and TRBJ2-1; 13 bases are shared with TRBD2. TRBV23-1 falls under the ORF class, with uncertain function. The trim removed 2 bases at V and 4 bases at J, leaving 5 bases unmatched. The length of the CDR3 is 17 residues. The CDR3 loop reads CASSQPGTSGVYNEQFF. CDR3 in DNA: TGCGCCAGCAGTCAACCCGGGACTAGCGGGGTTTACAATGAGCAGTTCTTC.

This chain connects TRBV25-1 to TRBJ2-6; D ambiguous. Trimming removed 6 bases at V and 0 bases at J, with 3 bases between. The V gene's germline CDR1 is MGHDK and CDR2 SYGVNS. The CDR3 is 13 amino acids. As DNA, the CDR3 is TGTGCCAGCAGACTCTCTGGGGCCAACGTCCTGACTTTC. It codes for CASRLSGANVLTF.

The chain combines TRBV11-2 with TRBJ1-2; D not resolved. Trimming took 0 bases from V and 3 from J, leaving 11 bases between them. Germline CDR1 and CDR2: SGHAT and FQNNGV. CDR3 size: 15 residues. The chain's CDR3 is CASSLDLVSHYGYTF. The CDR3 DNA is TGTGCCAGCAGCTTAGATCTAGTATCGCACTATGGCTACACCTTC.

This sequence joins TRBV7-9 and TRBJ1-1; possibly TRBD1 for D (5 bases). Germline lookup yields CDR1 SEHNR and CDR2 FQNEAQ (reference sequence). V shed 6 bases and J shed 1 base, with 9 bases lying between them. CDR3 length: 13 amino acids. CDR3: CASRTATNTEAFF. The CDR3 DNA reads as TGTGCCAGCAGGACAGCTACGAACACTGAAGCTTTCTTT.

CDR3 in DNA: TGTGCCAGCTCACCTGAACGCCTACAGCCCCAGCATTTT. It yields the protein CASSPERLQPQHF. The chain couples TRBV18 to TRBJ1-5; D ambiguous. The CDR3 is made up of 13 amino acids. Per the germline V gene, CDR1 is KGHSH and CDR2 is LQKENI. V lost 3 bases, J lost 7 bases, and 10 bases lay in between.

The chain links TRBV6-6 to TRBJ1-2; no reliable D call. Trimming removed 3 bases at V and 5 bases at J, with 10 bases between. The germline gives CDR1 MNHNY, CDR2 SVGAGI (reference sequence). The CDR3 loop spans 13 amino acids. The CDR3 sequence: CASSYGRGYGYTF. The CDR3 bases are TGTGCCAGCAGTTATGGCCGAGGGTATGGCTACACCTTC.